This TCR beta chain appears in the sequencing data of a study of regulatory T cells in long-lasting Graves disease. Overall study results and limits: Repertoires from persistent disease leaned toward TRBV28, TRBJ1-2 and TRBJ2-5. Since the sample size was small, accuracy may have been reduced.

CDR3 length: 15 residues. The V segment lost 1 base and the J segment 2 bases; nucleotides outside the gene matches: 5. The germline gives CDR1 SGHAT, CDR2 FQNNGV. Both iRepertoire HTBI primers and Arm-PCR of CDR3 regions were used to build the TCR beta libraries. From the multiplex PCR reads, TCRdb called clonotypes with MiXCR, one entry per CDR3 protein. The data hold a few hundred thousand distinct CDR3 sequences, with around 18% observed a single time. This clonotype was seen repeatedly, ten times or more. What it binds is unknown. Time point of the sample: newly diagnosed GD, antithyroid drugs for less than 3 months. PBMCs provided the RNA from which the TCR library was made. Roughly 9 milliliters of peripheral blood were taken and placed in EDTA tubes.

The clonotype originates from a female donor with Graves disease. The sample was peripheral blood mononuclear cells (PBMCs), taken at new diagnosis, from a patient treated with antithyroid drugs. J is TRBJ2-7 and V is TRBV11-2, with 7 bases identical to TRBD1. The CDR3 sequence: CASSLATGSTYEQYF. CDR3 coding DNA: TGTGCCAGCAGCTTAGCGACAGGGAGCACCTACGAGCAGTACTTC.